This T cell receptor beta chain was captured in a study of T cell responses to AZD1222 COVID-19 vaccine. Profiling relied on immunoSEQ multiplex PCR, and the TCRdb table lists in-frame clones only, not all of them. This table holds 150,000 or so clones, roughly 89% found once. Trimming removed 7 bases at V and 4 bases at J, with 16 bases between. Germline V gene data show CDR1 as KGHDR and CDR2 as SFDVKD. This CDR3 region has 15 residues. The sequence came from an adult in good health. V usage is TRBV24-1 and J usage is TRBJ1-5, with D maybe TRBD1 (6 bases). The source material was peripheral blood, sampled on day 0 of AZD1222 vaccination. The CDR3 protein is CATRRGGGINQPQHF. The CDR3 nucleotides read TGTGCCACCAGGCGGGGGGGCGGAATTAATCAGCCCCAGCATTTT.